This is a list of T cell receptor beta chains from one sample in a study of CD8+ T cells in alopecia areata. The table came from immunoSEQ multiplex PCR; TCRdb's copy has only in-frame clones and leaves some out. The sample has 100,000 to 150,000 clones; approximately 60% are singletons. The sample taken for sequencing was CD4+ T cells sorted from blood. All receptors come from a human donor in good health. CDR3s include the opening cysteine and the closing phenylalanine or tryptophan. Each record gives: J gene, V gene, clone size, D gene, CDR3 protein, CDR3 DNA. D genes are given only for firm matches. Clone sizes are given selectively: once, few, many, or a class where the clone is expanded.

>TRBJ2-7|TRBV29-1|.|.
CSVEEIRVSSYEQYF
TGCAGCGTTGAAGAGATCAGGGTAAGCTCCTACGAGCAGTACTTC
>TRBJ2-3|TRBV4-1|.|.
CASSTAASTDTQYF
TGCGCCAGCAGCACAGCGGCTAGCACAGATACGCAGTATTTT
>TRBJ2-6|TRBV25-1|once|TRBD1
CASSGWTGISGANVLTF
TGTGCCAGCAGTGGATGGACAGGGATCTCTGGGGCCAACGTCCTGACTTTC
>TRBJ2-2|TRBV2|.|.
CASSEGGRDGELFF
TGTGCCAGCAGTGAAGGAGGGCGAGACGGGGAGCTGTTTTTT
>TRBJ2-1|TRBV28|few|.
CASSPPRKSSYNEQFF
TGTGCCAGCAGTCCCCCACGAAAGAGCTCCTACAATGAGCAGTTCTTC
>TRBJ1-2|TRBV7-9|.|.
CASSLRGYGYTF
TGTGCCAGCAGCTTAAGGGGCTATGGCTACACCTTC
>TRBJ2-3|TRBV23-1|few|TRBD2
CASSQGTSGGVTDTQYF
TGCGCCAGCAGTCAAGGGACTAGCGGGGGTGTCACAGATACGCAGTATTTT
>TRBJ2-5|TRBV4-1|few|.
CASSQDPSQETQYF
TGCGCCAGCAGCCAAGATCCCTCCCAAGAGACCCAGTACTTC
>TRBJ1-2|TRBV29-1|.|.
CSSRAGGGYTF
TGCAGCTCCCGGGCCGGAGGTGGCTACACCTTC
>TRBJ1-4|TRBV4-1|.|TRBD1
CASSQDYGGGDEKLFF
TGCGCCAGCAGCCAAGATTATGGAGGGGGCGATGAAAAACTGTTTTTT
>TRBJ1-5|TRBV29-1|.|.
CSIGTDSNQPQHF
TGCAGCATAGGGACGGATAGCAATCAGCCCCAGCATTTT
>TRBJ2-2|TRBV30|.|.
CAWGGTDILFF
TGTGCCTGGGGGGGTACGGATATCCTGTTTTTT
>TRBJ1-6|TRBV27|once|TRBD1
CASSSGGSSSPLHF
TGTGCCAGCAGTTCAGGGGGCTCGAGTTCACCCCTCCACTTT
>TRBJ1-1|TRBV7-6|.|.
CASSPRTLNTEAFF
TGTGCCAGCAGCCCCCGGACTTTGAACACTGAAGCTTTCTTT
>TRBJ1-2|TRBV29-1|.|.
CSVEVGTLYGYTF
TGCAGCGTTGAGGTTGGGACACTCTATGGCTACACCTTC
>TRBJ2-7|TRBV5-6|.|.
CASSLQGYEQYF
TGTGCCAGCAGCTTGCAGGGCTACGAGCAGTACTTC
>TRBJ2-5|TRBV29-1|few|TRBD2
CSVLTSGQETQYF
TGCAGCGTTCTGACTAGCGGGCAAGAGACCCAGTACTTC